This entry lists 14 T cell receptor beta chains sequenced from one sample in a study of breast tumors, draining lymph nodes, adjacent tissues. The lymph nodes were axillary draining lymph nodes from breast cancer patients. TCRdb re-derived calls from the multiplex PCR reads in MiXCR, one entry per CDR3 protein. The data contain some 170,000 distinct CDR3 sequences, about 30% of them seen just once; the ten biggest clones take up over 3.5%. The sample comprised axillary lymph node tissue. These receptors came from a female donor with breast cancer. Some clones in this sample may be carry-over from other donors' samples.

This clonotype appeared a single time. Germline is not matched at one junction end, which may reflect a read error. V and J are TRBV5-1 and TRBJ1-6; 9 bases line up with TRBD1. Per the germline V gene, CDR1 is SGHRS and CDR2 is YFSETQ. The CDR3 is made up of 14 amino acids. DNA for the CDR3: TGCGCCAGCAGCTGGGGACAGGGTGTCTCACCCTTCCACTTT. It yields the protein CASSWGQGVSPFHF.

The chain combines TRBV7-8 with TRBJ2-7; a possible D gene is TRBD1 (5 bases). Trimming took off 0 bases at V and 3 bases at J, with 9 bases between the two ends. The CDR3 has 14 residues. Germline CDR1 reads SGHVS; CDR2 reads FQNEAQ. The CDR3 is CASSLARRDYEQYF. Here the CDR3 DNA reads TGTGCCAGCAGCTTAGCTCGCAGGGACTACGAGCAGTACTTC.

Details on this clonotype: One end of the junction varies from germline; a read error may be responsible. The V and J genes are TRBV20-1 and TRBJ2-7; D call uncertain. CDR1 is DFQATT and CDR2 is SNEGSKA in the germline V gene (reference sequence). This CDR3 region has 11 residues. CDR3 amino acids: CNASYSYEQSF. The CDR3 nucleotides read TGCAATGCTAGTTACTCCTACGAGCAGTCCTTC.

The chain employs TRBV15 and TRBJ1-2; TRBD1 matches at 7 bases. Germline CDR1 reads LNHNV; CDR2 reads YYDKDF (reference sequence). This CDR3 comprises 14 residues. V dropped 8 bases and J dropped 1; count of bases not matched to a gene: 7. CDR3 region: CATDRDRSNYGYTF. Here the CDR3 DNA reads TGTGCCACCGACCGGGACAGAAGTAACTATGGCTACACCTTC.

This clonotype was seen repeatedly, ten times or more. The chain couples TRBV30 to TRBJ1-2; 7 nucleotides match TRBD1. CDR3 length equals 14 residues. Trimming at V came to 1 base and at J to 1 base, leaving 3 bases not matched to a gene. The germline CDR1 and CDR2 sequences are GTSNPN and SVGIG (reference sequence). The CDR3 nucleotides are TGTGCCTGGAGTGCGCAGGGGGTTAACTATGGCTACACCTTC. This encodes CAWSAQGVNYGYTF.

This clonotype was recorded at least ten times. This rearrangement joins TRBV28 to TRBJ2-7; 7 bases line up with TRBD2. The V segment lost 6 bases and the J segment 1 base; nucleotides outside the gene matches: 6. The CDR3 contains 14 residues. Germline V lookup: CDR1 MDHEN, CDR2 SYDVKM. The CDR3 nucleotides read TGTGCCAGCAGCCAGGGAGGGAAATCCTACGAGCAGTACTTC. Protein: CASSQGGKSYEQYF.

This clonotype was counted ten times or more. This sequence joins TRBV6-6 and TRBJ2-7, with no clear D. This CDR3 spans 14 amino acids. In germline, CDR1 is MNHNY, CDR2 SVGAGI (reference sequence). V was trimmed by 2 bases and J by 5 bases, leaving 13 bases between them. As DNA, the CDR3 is TGTGCCAGCAGTTACGTCGGTCTAGTCCACGAGCAGTACTTC. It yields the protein CASSYVGLVHEQYF.

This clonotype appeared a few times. The CDR3 DNA follows: TGTGCCAGCAGTTTCACCCACAGGATCCAGTCCTACGAGCAGTACTTC. Encoded protein: CASSFTHRIQSYEQYF. The chain joins TRBV6-6 to TRBJ2-7; D may be TRBD1 (5 bases). With 4 bases removed from V and 1 base from J, the gap between germline ends came to 17 bases. Germline V gene data show CDR1 as MNHNY and CDR2 as SVGAGI (reference sequence). The CDR3 sequence is 16 residues long.

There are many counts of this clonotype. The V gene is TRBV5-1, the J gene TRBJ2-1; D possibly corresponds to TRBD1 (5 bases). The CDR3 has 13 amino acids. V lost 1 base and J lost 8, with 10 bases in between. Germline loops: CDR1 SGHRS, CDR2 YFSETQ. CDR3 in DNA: TGCGCCAGCAGCTTGAACAGGATCGATGAGCAGTTCTTC. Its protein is CASSLNRIDEQFF.

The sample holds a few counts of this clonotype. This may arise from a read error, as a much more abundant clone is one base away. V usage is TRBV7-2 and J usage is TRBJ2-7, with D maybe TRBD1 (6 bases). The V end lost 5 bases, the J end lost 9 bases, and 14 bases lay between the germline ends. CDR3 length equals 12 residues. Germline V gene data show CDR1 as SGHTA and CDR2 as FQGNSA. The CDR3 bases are TGTGCCAGCAGCAATACAGGGAACGGGCAGTACTTC. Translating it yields CASSNTGNGQYF. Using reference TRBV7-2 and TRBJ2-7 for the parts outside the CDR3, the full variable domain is GAGVSQSPSNKVTEKGKDVELRCDPISGHTALYWYRQSLGQGLEFLIYFQGNSAPDKSGLPSDRFSAERTGGSVSTLTIQRTQQEDSAVYLCASSNTGNGQYFGPGTRLTVT.

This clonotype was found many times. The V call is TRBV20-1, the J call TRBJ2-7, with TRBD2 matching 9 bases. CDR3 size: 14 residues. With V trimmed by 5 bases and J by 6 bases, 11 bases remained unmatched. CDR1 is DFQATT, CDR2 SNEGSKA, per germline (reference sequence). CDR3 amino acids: CSALRLADTSEQYF. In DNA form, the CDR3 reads TGCAGTGCTCTGAGACTAGCGGATACCTCCGAGCAGTACTTC.

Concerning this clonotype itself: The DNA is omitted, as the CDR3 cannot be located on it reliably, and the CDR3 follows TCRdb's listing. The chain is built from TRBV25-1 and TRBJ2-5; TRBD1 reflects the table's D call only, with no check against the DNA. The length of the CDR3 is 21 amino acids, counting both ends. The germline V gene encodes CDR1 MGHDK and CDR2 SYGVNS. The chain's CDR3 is CASSFYICSLSNRGRGETQYF.

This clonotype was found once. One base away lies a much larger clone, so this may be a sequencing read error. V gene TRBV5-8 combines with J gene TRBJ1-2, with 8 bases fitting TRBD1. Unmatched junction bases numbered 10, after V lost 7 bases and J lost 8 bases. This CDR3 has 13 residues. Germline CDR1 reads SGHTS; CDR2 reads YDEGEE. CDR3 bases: TGTGCCAGCGGCCTATACAGGGGGATAGGCTACACCTTC. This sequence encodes CASGLYRGIGYTF.

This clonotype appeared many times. The CDR3 sequence is CASSLGEGTDTQYF. The CDR3 DNA reads as TGCGCCAGCAGCTTGGGAGAGGGCACAGATACGCAGTATTTT. This chain links TRBV5-1 with TRBJ2-3; D is ambiguous. Trimming removed 0 bases from V and 1 base from J, with 6 bases in between. The CDR3 is 14 residues long. Looked up from germline, CDR1 is SGHRS and CDR2 is YFSETQ.